Presented here are 6 T cell receptor beta chains from one specimen sequenced in a study of blood T cell repertoires in COVID-19 (dated by TCRdb to the early 2020s). The protocol used for the library was the immunoSEQ multiplex PCR assay. TCRdb obtained this table from immuneACCESS and retained in-frame rearrangements with V and J assigned. These tables miss some clones; where compared with another copy, unresolved V genes account for less than half of the shortfall, and the remainder is unexplained. The sample data list 56,000 or so clones, and 85% to 90% of these were observed just once. Of the sample, 25% to 30% falls within the top ten clones. The sample comprised peripheral blood. Every receptor here comes from a human donor in a cohort sampled during active COVID-19.

The chain recombines TRBV30 with TRBJ1-6; no clear D. The CDR3 loop spans 17 amino acids. Germline V CDR1 and CDR2: GTSNPN, SVGIG (reference sequence). V was shortened by 1 base and J by 0 bases, with 13 bases between the two germline ends. The chain's CDR3 is CAWSGFEESSYNSPLHF. In DNA form, the CDR3 reads TGTGCCTGGAGTGGGTTCGAGGAGAGCTCCTATAATTCACCCCTCCACTTT.

The V and J genes are TRBV19 and TRBJ1-1; tentative D call: TRBD1 (5 bases). V was pared by 5 bases and J by 5 bases, with 15 bases between. CDR1 LNHDA and CDR2 SQIVND come from the germline V gene (reference sequence). This CDR3 is 14 amino acids long. CDR3 amino acids: CASSPESGWTEAFF. The DNA of the CDR3 is TGTGCCAGTAGTCCCGAATCAGGGTGGACTGAAGCTTTCTTT.

This clone appeared a single time. The chain uses TRBV28 and TRBJ2-6; a possible D gene is TRBD1 (6 bases). V was pared by 9 bases and J by 0 bases, with 9 bases between. The V gene's germline CDR1 is MDHEN and CDR2 SYDVKM. This CDR3 spans 14 amino acids. In nucleotides, the CDR3 is TGTGCCAGTGGGGGCAACTCTGGGGCCAACGTCCTGACTTTC. Translation: CASGGNSGANVLTF.

The chain recombines TRBV9 with TRBJ2-7; TRBD1 matches 9 bases. Germline CDR1 is SGDLS and CDR2 is YYNGEE. The V and J ends lost 0 bases and 10 bases, in that order; junction bases with no gene match: 14. This CDR3 spans 16 amino acids. Here the CDR3 DNA reads TGTGCCAGCAGCGTAGGGTGGGGTACGTGGGACAGGGCTCAGTACTTC. It is translated as CASSVGWGTWDRAQYF.

The chain employs TRBV1 and TRBJ2-2; TRBD2 is the table's D call, not checked against the DNA. TRBV1 is flagged as a pseudogene. The CDR3 length is 17 residues. CDR3 region: CTSSRNGGRVNTGELFF. The CDR3 region has the DNA TGCACCAGCAGCCGGAACGGGGGGAGGGTGAACACCGGGGAGCTGTTTTTT.

The chain employs TRBV4-2 and TRBJ1-2; TRBD1 is a possible D gene (5 bases). The CDR3 sequence is 14 residues long. The V and J ends lost 1 base and 4 bases respectively, with 10 bases between them. Germline CDR1 is LGHNA and CDR2 is YNFKEQ. The CDR3 loop reads CASSQGGLGYGYTF. CDR3 DNA: TGTGCCAGCAGCCAAGGGGGCCTGGGCTATGGCTACACCTTC.